This passage covers 4 T cell receptor beta chains from one sample sequenced in a study of neurological immune-mediated disorders. TCRdb passed the 5' RACE reads through MiXCR, listing each CDR3 protein once. The sample lists roughly 70,000 distinct CDR3 sequences, around 5.2% occurring once. The sequenced sample was PBMCs. These receptors came from a woman aged 25 to 39 with multiple sclerosis.

This clonotype was observed at least ten times. This chain links TRBV20-1 with TRBJ2-3, with D hard to call. V lost 3 bases and J lost 0, with 10 bases in between. The germline V gene encodes CDR1 DFQATT and CDR2 SNEGSKA (reference sequence). This CDR3 has 14 amino acids. CDR3 in DNA: TGCAGTGCTAGGGGGTTAGGAAGCACAGATACGCAGTATTTT. Its protein is CSARGLGSTDTQYF.

The chain has TRBV12-3 or TRBV12-4 and TRBJ2-7; 8 nucleotides match TRBD1. V gave up 2 bases and J gave up 3 bases; unmatched junction bases: 6. The CDR3 spans 15 residues. The CDR3 sequence is CASSLSGGDLYEQYF. In nucleotides, the CDR3 is TGTGCCAGCAGTTTATCAGGGGGCGACCTCTACGAGCAGTACTTC.

The V call is TRBV18, the J call TRBJ2-5; D gene ambiguous. There are 15 residues in the CDR3. Trimming removed 2 bases at V and 0 bases at J, with 10 bases between. Looked up from germline, CDR1 is KGHSH and CDR2 is LQKENI. In DNA form, the CDR3 reads TGTGCCAGCTCACCAACTCGAAAGTACCAAGAGACCCAGTACTTC. The encoded protein is CASSPTRKYQETQYF.

This clonotype came up many times. The V and J genes are TRBV7-9 and TRBJ2-3; D is ambiguous. Per germline, CDR1 SEHNR and CDR2 FQNEAQ (reference sequence). Trimming removed 1 base at V and 6 bases at J, with 5 bases between. This CDR3 has 12 amino acids. CDR3 nucleotide sequence: TGTGCCAGCAGCTTAGGTGCGGATACGCAGTATTTT. Translated: CASSLGADTQYF.